This is a list of T cell receptor beta chains from one sample in a study of T-cell reconstitution after alpha-beta-depleted transplantation in children. TCRdb re-called the PCR reads through MiXCR, storing one row per CDR3 protein. This repertoire shows 200,000 to 250,000 distinct CDR3 sequences, about 9.5% found once; its top ten account for about 6.2%. This specimen consisted of PBMCs from the stem cell graft donor, obtained from the stem cell graft. These receptors all stem from a human donor who donated a stem cell graft to a child with acute lymphoblastic leukemia. The CDR3 runs from the conserved cysteine through the conserved F or W.

len	v_gene	j_gene	CDR3aa
14	TRBV7-8	TRBJ2-1	CASSSTRVSNEQFF
13	TRBV20-1	TRBJ2-2	CSARLTGTGELFF
14	TRBV6-1	TRBJ1-3	CASFRDPAGNTIYF
16	TRBV5-1	TRBJ2-7	CASSPAEGLFSYEQYF
13	TRBV12-3/TRBV12-4	TRBJ1-1	CASSLALGVRAFF
16	TRBV5-1	TRBJ2-7	CACSLGATELSYEQYF
14	TRBV7-8	TRBJ1-2	CASRRDTSNYGYTF
16	TRBV7-2	TRBJ2-3	CASSLEGTGGTDTQYF
11	TRBV6-1	TRBJ2-1	CASRVLNEQFF
13	TRBV20-1	TRBJ2-5	CSASPGQVETQYF
14	TRBV4-3	TRBJ1-2	CASSQDRQSHGYTF
14	TRBV14	TRBJ1-1	CASRPTAMNTEAFF
12	TRBV27	TRBJ2-1	CASSLGGGRQFF
13	TRBV12-3/TRBV12-4	TRBJ2-7	CASSFSVAYEQYF
16	TRBV7-2	TRBJ2-7	CASSLHRPGQIYEQYF